The TCR beta chain under discussion was sequenced for a study of OX40 agonist ivuxolimab in advanced cancers. Study as a whole: The dose-escalation cohort was approximately 81% male, with a mean age of 60 years, ranging roughly 20 to 90. Whole-study results and caveats: No antigen was identified for the clonally expanded peripheral T cells.

Sequenced by immunoSEQ multiplex PCR; TCRdb stores in-frame clones only, minus some. Of about 77,000 clones listed, 81% are singletons. Trimming removed 1 base from V and 0 bases from J; junction bases left unmatched: 0. The CDR3 runs to 15 residues. CDR1 and CDR2 (germline): SGHAT, FQNNGV. As for this clone: Its target is unknown.

The chain combines TRBV11-2 with TRBJ1-1; TRBD1 matches 9 bases. The sequencing here drew on CD4+ or CD8+ T cells sorted from blood, taken in a trial of the OX40 agonist ivuxolimab. This clonotype was sampled from an adult with an advanced solid tumor such as melanoma, head and neck, liver or kidney cancer. CDR3: CASSLGDRVNTEAFF. The CDR3 coding sequence is TGTGCCAGCAGCTTAGGGGACAGGGTGAACACTGAAGCTTTCTTT.